This record looks at one TCR beta chain sequence and its context. The authors extracted RNA and reverse transcribed it into cDNA as the sequencing template. Generated by immunoSEQ multiplex PCR, the TCRdb table keeps only in-frame clones and is missing some. The profile shows 45,000 to 70,000 clones, almost 97% of them singletons. The source of the sample is a study of CD8+ T cells in alopecia areata. Germline lookup yields CDR1 SGHRS and CDR2 YFSETQ. This CDR3 has 16 amino acids. Trimming pared 0 bases from V and 2 bases from J, leaving 14 bases between. The sample was CD8+ T cells sorted from blood, taken at week 0. V usage is TRBV5-1 and J usage is TRBJ2-5; a possible D gene is TRBD2 (6 bases). The receptor comes from a human donor with alopecia areata. CDR3 loop: CASSLVGGRTQETQYF. In DNA, the CDR3 is TGCGCCAGCAGCTTGGTGGGGGGACGGACTCAAGAGACCCAGTACTTC.